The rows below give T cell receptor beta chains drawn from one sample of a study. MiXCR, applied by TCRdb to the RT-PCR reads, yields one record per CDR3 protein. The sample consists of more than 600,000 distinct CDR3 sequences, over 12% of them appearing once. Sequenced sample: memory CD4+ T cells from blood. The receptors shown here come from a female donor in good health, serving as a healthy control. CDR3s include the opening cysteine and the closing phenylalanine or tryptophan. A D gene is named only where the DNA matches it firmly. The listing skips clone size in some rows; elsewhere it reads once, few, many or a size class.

cdr3_nt: TGTGCCAGCAGTCTAGAACCGGGACTGCCATCCGAGCAGTACTTC
cdr3_aa: CASSLEPGLPSEQYF
d_call: NA
j_call: TRBJ2-7
v_call: TRBV12-3/TRBV12-4
clone_size: few
cdr3_length: 15

cdr3_nt: TGTGCCAGCAGCACCTGGAGGAGCTCCTACAATGAGCAGTTCTTC
cdr3_aa: CASSTWRSSYNEQFF
d_call: NA
j_call: TRBJ2-1
v_call: TRBV7-2
clone_size: few
cdr3_length: 15

cdr3_nt: TGTGCCAGCAGCTTCTTGATGGGGGTCGAGCAGTACTTC
cdr3_aa: CASSFLMGVEQYF
d_call: NA
j_call: TRBJ2-7
v_call: TRBV7-2
clone_size: few
cdr3_length: 13

cdr3_nt: TGTGCCAGCAGTGAATCCCTCGGGACTAGCGGGAGAGGGCAAGAGACCCAGTACTTC
cdr3_aa: CASSESLGTSGRGQETQYF
d_call: TRBD2
j_call: TRBJ2-5
v_call: TRBV25-1
clone_size: NA
cdr3_length: 19

cdr3_nt: TGTGCCAGCTTAAGGGCAGCCTCTGGAAACACCATATATTTT
cdr3_aa: CASLRAASGNTIYF
d_call: NA
j_call: TRBJ1-3
v_call: TRBV7-9
clone_size: many
cdr3_length: 14

cdr3_nt: TGTGCCAGCAGTCCCCGACATACTGGCTACACCTTC
cdr3_aa: CASSPRHTGYTF
d_call: NA
j_call: TRBJ1-2
v_call: TRBV6-6
clone_size: NA
cdr3_length: 12

cdr3_nt: TGTGTCAGTCGGGTGCGTTACAATGAGCAGTTCTTC
cdr3_aa: CVSRVRYNEQFF
d_call: NA
j_call: TRBJ2-1
v_call: TRBV27
clone_size: few
cdr3_length: 12

cdr3_nt: TGCGCCAGCACCCAGGAGGGGGGCTACTATGGCTACACCTTC
cdr3_aa: CASTQEGGYYGYTF
d_call: NA
j_call: TRBJ1-2
v_call: TRBV4-1
clone_size: many
cdr3_length: 14

cdr3_nt: TGTGCCAGCAGTCGTCCCCCCGGAGGGACGGGAGGCTACACCTTC
cdr3_aa: CASSRPPGGTGGYTF
d_call: NA
j_call: TRBJ1-2
v_call: TRBV28
clone_size: few
cdr3_length: 15

cdr3_nt: TGTGCCAGCAGTCCATTCGGGGTTGCTGGCGGGGAGCTGTTTTTT
cdr3_aa: CASSPFGVAGGELFF
d_call: NA
j_call: TRBJ2-2
v_call: TRBV6-6
clone_size: few
cdr3_length: 15

cdr3_nt: TGTGCCAGCAGTCCCCGGGACAGGGATGGAGATACGCAGTATTTT
cdr3_aa: CASSPRDRDGDTQYF
d_call: TRBD1
j_call: TRBJ2-3
v_call: TRBV12-3/TRBV12-4
clone_size: many
cdr3_length: 15

cdr3_nt: TGCAGTGCTACCGCGAGGGGACACGAGCAGTACTTC
cdr3_aa: CSATARGHEQYF
d_call: NA
j_call: TRBJ2-7
v_call: TRBV20-1
clone_size: many
cdr3_length: 12

cdr3_nt: TGTGCCAGCAGCTTAGTTGGCTTGGGGACAGATACGCAGTATTTT
cdr3_aa: CASSLVGLGTDTQYF
d_call: NA
j_call: TRBJ2-3
v_call: TRBV7-2
clone_size: many
cdr3_length: 15

cdr3_nt: TGTGCCAGCAGCCAAGATTCTAGCGGGATGGGTGAGCAGTTCTTC
cdr3_aa: CASSQDSSGMGEQFF
d_call: TRBD2
j_call: TRBJ2-1
v_call: TRBV14
clone_size: few
cdr3_length: 15

cdr3_nt: TGTGCCAGCAGTACTAGCGGAGGCCTCTACGAGCAGTACTTC
cdr3_aa: CASSTSGGLYEQYF
d_call: TRBD2
j_call: TRBJ2-7
v_call: TRBV7-2
clone_size: NA
cdr3_length: 14

cdr3_nt: TGTGCCAGCAGTCCCGGGACGGGGAATCCACCCCTCCACTTT
cdr3_aa: CASSPGTGNPPLHF
d_call: NA
j_call: TRBJ1-6
v_call: TRBV6-5
clone_size: few
cdr3_length: 14

cdr3_nt: TGCGCCAGCAGCCAGTCTACTAGGGAGCCCTACAATGAGCAGTTCTTC
cdr3_aa: CASSQSTREPYNEQFF
d_call: NA
j_call: TRBJ2-1
v_call: TRBV4-3
clone_size: many
cdr3_length: 16

cdr3_nt: TGCAGTGCCATAGACAGGGGGCGCGCCGGGGAGCTGTTTTTT
cdr3_aa: CSAIDRGRAGELFF
d_call: TRBD1
j_call: TRBJ2-2
v_call: TRBV20-1
clone_size: NA
cdr3_length: 14

cdr3_nt: TGTGCCAGCAGTTACGCGGTAGTCGGGACCAGCTCCTACAATGAGCAGTTCTTC
cdr3_aa: CASSYAVVGTSSYNEQFF
d_call: NA
j_call: TRBJ2-1
v_call: TRBV6-6
clone_size: NA
cdr3_length: 18

cdr3_nt: TGCAGTGCGGTGAGGGCCTTAGGCGGGAGGCACGAGCAGTACTTC
cdr3_aa: CSAVRALGGRHEQYF
d_call: TRBD2
j_call: TRBJ2-7
v_call: TRBV20-1
clone_size: many
cdr3_length: 15

cdr3_nt: TGTGCCTTCTACGCCACAAAAGGAACGACTGAAGCTTTCTTT
cdr3_aa: CAFYATKGTTEAFF
d_call: NA
j_call: TRBJ1-1
v_call: TRBV27
clone_size: many
cdr3_length: 14

cdr3_nt: TGTGCCAGCAGCTTAGGAGGGGTGGGCGACGAGCAGTACTTC
cdr3_aa: CASSLGGVGDEQYF
d_call: NA
j_call: TRBJ2-7
v_call: TRBV11-2
clone_size: NA
cdr3_length: 14

cdr3_nt: TGTGCCAGCAGCTTAGGCAGGGGAGGGGACACTGAAGCTTTCTTT
cdr3_aa: CASSLGRGGDTEAFF
d_call: NA
j_call: TRBJ1-1
v_call: TRBV11-2
clone_size: few
cdr3_length: 15

cdr3_nt: TGCAGTGCTAGAGATAGGACTAGCGGGAGTCAGCCAGATACGCAGTATTTT
cdr3_aa: CSARDRTSGSQPDTQYF
d_call: TRBD2
j_call: TRBJ2-3
v_call: TRBV20-1
clone_size: few
cdr3_length: 17

cdr3_nt: TGTGCCTGGGCCAACTGGAACACCGGGGAGCTGTTTTTT
cdr3_aa: CAWANWNTGELFF
d_call: NA
j_call: TRBJ2-2
v_call: TRBV30
clone_size: many
cdr3_length: 13

cdr3_nt: TGTGCCAGCAGCCAATACTATGGGACAGGGGGAGATACGCAGTATTTT
cdr3_aa: CASSQYYGTGGDTQYF
d_call: TRBD1
j_call: TRBJ2-3
v_call: TRBV7-9
clone_size: NA
cdr3_length: 16

cdr3_nt: TGTGCCAGCAGCTTAGGGGCGGGGGGGAGCACAGATACGCAGTATTTT
cdr3_aa: CASSLGAGGSTDTQYF
d_call: TRBD2
j_call: TRBJ2-3
v_call: TRBV7-2
clone_size: many
cdr3_length: 16

cdr3_nt: TGTGCCAGCAGCGGACTAGCGGGCGACGAGCAGTACTTC
cdr3_aa: CASSGLAGDEQYF
d_call: TRBD2
j_call: TRBJ2-7
v_call: TRBV2
clone_size: few
cdr3_length: 13

cdr3_nt: TGCGCCAGCAGCCCAAGGACGGGGATGGACACTGAAGCTTTCTTT
cdr3_aa: CASSPRTGMDTEAFF
d_call: NA
j_call: TRBJ1-1
v_call: TRBV5-1
clone_size: few
cdr3_length: 15

cdr3_nt: TGTGCCATCAGTGCCGACAGTTACGAGCAGTACTTC
cdr3_aa: CAISADSYEQYF
d_call: NA
j_call: TRBJ2-7
v_call: TRBV10-3
clone_size: many
cdr3_length: 12

cdr3_nt: TGCAGTGCTCCGGACTGGGCCCAAGAGACCCAGTACTTC
cdr3_aa: CSAPDWAQETQYF
d_call: NA
j_call: TRBJ2-5
v_call: TRBV20-1
clone_size: NA
cdr3_length: 13

cdr3_nt: TGTGCCAGCAAATCGACTAATCGGTGGGGCGAGCAGTACTTC
cdr3_aa: CASKSTNRWGEQYF
d_call: NA
j_call: TRBJ2-7
v_call: TRBV28
clone_size: few
cdr3_length: 14

cdr3_nt: TGCAGTGCTAGTGAGGCGAGCGCCAGGGGGCGGTTAACTGAAGCTTTCTTT
cdr3_aa: CSASEASARGRLTEAFF
d_call: TRBD1
j_call: TRBJ1-1
v_call: TRBV20-1
clone_size: NA
cdr3_length: 17

cdr3_nt: TGCGCCAGCAGCTTGGGTGACGGGTTGGGATACAATGAGCAGTTCTTC
cdr3_aa: CASSLGDGLGYNEQFF
d_call: NA
j_call: TRBJ2-1
v_call: TRBV5-1
clone_size: many
cdr3_length: 16

cdr3_nt: TGTGCCAGCAGCTTGCAAGTGTCTAGCGGGAGGAGGCCCAACGAGCAGTACTTC
cdr3_aa: CASSLQVSSGRRPNEQYF
d_call: TRBD2
j_call: TRBJ2-7
v_call: TRBV5-5
clone_size: many
cdr3_length: 18

cdr3_nt: TGTGCCAGCAGCTTAAGAAGCAGGGGGCGAGATGGCTACACCTTC
cdr3_aa: CASSLRSRGRDGYTF
d_call: TRBD1
j_call: TRBJ1-2
v_call: TRBV7-2
clone_size: NA
cdr3_length: 15

cdr3_nt: TGTGCCAGCAGTTCCTTAACAGGGGCTGGCTACACCTTC
cdr3_aa: CASSSLTGAGYTF
d_call: TRBD1
j_call: TRBJ1-2
v_call: TRBV6-5
clone_size: many
cdr3_length: 13

cdr3_nt: TGTGCCAGCAGCCAAGGACAGGGGGCGAGTCAGCCCCAGCATTTT
cdr3_aa: CASSQGQGASQPQHF
d_call: TRBD1
j_call: TRBJ1-5
v_call: TRBV3-1
clone_size: NA
cdr3_length: 15

cdr3_nt: TGTGCCAGCTCACCGGGAGTACTAGCGGGCTCCCGGTACGAGCAGTACTTC
cdr3_aa: CASSPGVLAGSRYEQYF
d_call: TRBD2
j_call: TRBJ2-7
v_call: TRBV18
clone_size: NA
cdr3_length: 17

cdr3_nt: TGTGCCAGCAGGGAACAGGGGGCGGCTGCTTTCTTT
cdr3_aa: CASREQGAAAFF
d_call: TRBD1
j_call: TRBJ1-1
v_call: TRBV28
clone_size: many
cdr3_length: 12

cdr3_nt: TGTGCCAGCAGCTTGGAAGGGGCCGGGGAGCTGTTTTTT
cdr3_aa: CASSLEGAGELFF
d_call: NA
j_call: TRBJ2-2
v_call: TRBV5-5
clone_size: many
cdr3_length: 13

cdr3_nt: TGCGCCAGCAGCCAAGCCCGGACCTCGAACACCGGGGAGCTGTTTTTT
cdr3_aa: CASSQARTSNTGELFF
d_call: NA
j_call: TRBJ2-2
v_call: TRBV4-1
clone_size: NA
cdr3_length: 16

cdr3_nt: TGTGCCAGCAGTCCCCGCCGGGGGATGATGTACAATGAGCAGTTCTTC
cdr3_aa: CASSPRRGMMYNEQFF
d_call: NA
j_call: TRBJ2-1
v_call: TRBV6-2/TRBV6-3
clone_size: NA
cdr3_length: 16

cdr3_nt: TGCAGTGCGGAACCGGGACAGGGAGGTGAGCAGTTCTTC
cdr3_aa: CSAEPGQGGEQFF
d_call: TRBD1
j_call: TRBJ2-1
v_call: TRBV20-1
clone_size: few
cdr3_length: 13

cdr3_nt: TGTGCCAGCAGCTGGGGGACAGGGGGTGAAGCTTTCTTT
cdr3_aa: CASSWGTGGEAFF
d_call: TRBD1
j_call: TRBJ1-1
v_call: TRBV7-3
clone_size: few
cdr3_length: 13

cdr3_nt: TGTGCCAGCAGCTTACAGGGAGGCGGGGAGCTGTTTTTT
cdr3_aa: CASSLQGGGELFF
d_call: NA
j_call: TRBJ2-2
v_call: TRBV11-2
clone_size: few
cdr3_length: 13

cdr3_nt: TGTGCCAGCAGTTATGTTATAGCGGGAGTCGCCTACAATGAGCAGTTCTTC
cdr3_aa: CASSYVIAGVAYNEQFF
d_call: TRBD2
j_call: TRBJ2-1
v_call: TRBV12-3/TRBV12-4
clone_size: many
cdr3_length: 17

cdr3_nt: TGCGCCAGCAGCCTACAGGACAGGGGTGCCGGTGGCTACACCTTC
cdr3_aa: CASSLQDRGAGGYTF
d_call: TRBD1
j_call: TRBJ1-2
v_call: TRBV5-1
clone_size: many
cdr3_length: 15